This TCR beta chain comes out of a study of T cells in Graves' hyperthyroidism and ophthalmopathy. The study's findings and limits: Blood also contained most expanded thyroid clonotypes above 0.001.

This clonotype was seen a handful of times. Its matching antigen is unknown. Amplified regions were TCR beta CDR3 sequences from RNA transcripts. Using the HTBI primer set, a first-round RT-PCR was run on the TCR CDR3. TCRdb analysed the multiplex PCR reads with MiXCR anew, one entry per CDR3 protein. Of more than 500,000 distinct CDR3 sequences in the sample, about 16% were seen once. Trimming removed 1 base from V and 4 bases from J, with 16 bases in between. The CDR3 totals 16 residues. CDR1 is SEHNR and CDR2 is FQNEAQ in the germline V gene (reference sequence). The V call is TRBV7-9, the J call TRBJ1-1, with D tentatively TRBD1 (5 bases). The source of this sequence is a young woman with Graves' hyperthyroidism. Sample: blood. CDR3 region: CASSLGGSLRGTEAFF. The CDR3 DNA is TGTGCCAGCAGCTTAGGGGGGAGCCTGAGAGGCACTGAAGCTTTCTTT.